Shown below are 4 T cell receptor beta chains from a single sample sequenced in a study of blood T cell repertoires in COVID-19. Generated by immunoSEQ multiplex PCR, the TCRdb table keeps only in-frame clones and is missing some. This table has about 40,000 clones, 75% to 90% appearing once. The sequencing sample was made of peripheral blood. The receptor set was obtained from an older woman with acute or convalescent COVID-19.

The rearrangement links TRBV7-2 to TRBJ1-3; D unresolved. Trimming pared 1 base from V and 9 bases from J, leaving 10 bases between. The CDR3 runs to 13 residues. Germline V lookup: CDR1 SGHTA, CDR2 FQGNSA. The CDR3 DNA follows: TGTGCCAGCAGCTTAGATTACGGTAGCACCATATATTTT. It encodes CASSLDYGSTIYF.

This clone was counted once. V gene TRBV5-1 combines with J gene TRBJ2-5; tentative D call: TRBD2 (5 bases). This CDR3 is 13 amino acids long. V lost 3 bases, J lost 3 bases, and 9 bases lay in between. Germline V CDR1 and CDR2: SGHRS, YFSETQ. CDR3 residues: CASSWTREETQYF. The CDR3 nucleotides are TGCGCCAGCAGCTGGACTCGGGAAGAGACCCAGTACTTC.

V and J are TRBV19 and TRBJ1-5; TRBD1 agrees at 7 bases. The V segment lost 2 bases and the J segment 9 bases; nucleotides outside the gene matches: 7. Germline CDR1 and CDR2: LNHDA and SQIVND (reference sequence). CDR3 size: 14 residues. CDR3 sequence reads: CASSITGVGGPQHF. As DNA, the CDR3 is TGTGCCAGTAGTATAACAGGGGTGGGTGGGCCCCAGCATTTT.

This clone has a single count. The chain links TRBV6-5 to TRBJ1-3; D may be TRBD1 (5 bases). CDR3 length equals 14 residues. V was shortened by 7 bases and J by 1 base, with 11 bases between the two germline ends. Per the germline V gene, CDR1 is MNHEY and CDR2 is SVGAGI. The CDR3 nucleotides read TGTGCCAGCACGGGGGGTATTTCTGGAAACACCATATATTTT. Its protein product is CASTGGISGNTIYF.